The 9 T cell receptor beta chains reported below all come from one sample, sequenced in a study of blood T cell repertoires in COVID-19. Only in-frame clones appear in the TCRdb table, and some are missing; sequencing was by immunoSEQ multiplex PCR. The repertoire holds around 8,000 clones, roughly 88% seen once, with more than 8.5% in the top ten. The sample consisted of peripheral blood. These receptors were obtained from a human donor in a cohort sampled during active COVID-19.

This chain joins TRBV10-3 and TRBJ1-2; possibly TRBD1 for D (6 bases). V was cut by 4 bases and J by 4 bases, with 7 bases left in between. Germline CDR1 is ENHRY and CDR2 is SYGVKD. This CDR3 is built from 12 residues. CDR3 amino acids: CAISVDSYGYTF. For the CDR3, the DNA is TGTGCCATCAGTGTGGACAGCTATGGCTACACCTTC.

This clone appeared a few times. V is TRBV2 and J is TRBJ1-1; D perhaps matches TRBD1 (5 bases). The CDR3 has 11 amino acids. V dropped 8 bases and J dropped 10 bases, with 14 bases sitting between them. Germline loops: CDR1 SNHLY, CDR2 FYNNEI. The CDR3 region is CASGRGERAFF. CDR3 DNA: TGTGCCAGCGGGCGGGGGGAACGAGCTTTCTTT.

The chain has TRBV6-9 and TRBJ2-2, with TRBD2 matching 8 bases. Germline V gives CDR1 MNHGY, CDR2 SVAAGI. There are 16 residues in the CDR3. The J segment lost 1 base and the V segment lost 0 bases, leaving 1 base of the junction unmatched. CDR3 in DNA: TGTGCCAGCAGTTATTCAGCGGGGGTGAACACCGGGGAGCTGTTTTTT. Its translation is CASSYSAGVNTGELFF.

The chain is built from TRBV30 and TRBJ2-2; TRBD1 agrees at 7 bases. The germline V gene has CDR1 GTSNPN and CDR2 SVGIG (reference sequence). V shed 4 bases and J 5 bases; nucleotides not matched to a gene: 4. The CDR3 is made up of 13 amino acids. The CDR3 sequence is CAWNLQGTGELFF. The CDR3 nucleotides are TGTGCCTGGAATTTACAGGGGACCGGGGAGCTGTTTTTT.

The J gene is TRBJ1-6, the V gene TRBV24-1; 7 bases are a match to TRBD1. The CDR3 totals 14 residues. Germline V lookup: CDR1 KGHDR, CDR2 SFDVKD. V trimming: 9 bases; J trimming: 5 bases; junction bases outside the gene matches: 6. The chain's CDR3 is CATQIDRDNSPLHF. The CDR3 DNA is TGTGCCACCCAAATTGACAGGGATAATTCACCCCTCCACTTT.

This chain uses TRBV7-8 with TRBJ2-5, with no clear D. The germline V gene encodes CDR1 SGHVS and CDR2 FQNEAQ. The CDR3 has 14 amino acids. Trimming took off 3 bases at V and 0 bases at J, with 8 bases between the two ends. CDR3 in amino acids: CASSLMRYQETQYF. The CDR3 nucleotides read TGTGCCAGCAGCTTGATGCGGTACCAAGAGACCCAGTACTTC.

The chain has TRBV3-1 (or the pseudogene TRBV3-2) and TRBJ2-1; D perhaps matches TRBD1 (6 bases). Germline V gene sequence: CDR1 LGHDT, CDR2 YNNKEL (reference sequence). The CDR3 extends over 14 amino acids. The V and J ends lost 5 bases and 8 bases respectively, with 16 bases between them. The CDR3 is CASSVQGPIDEQFF. For the CDR3, the DNA is TGTGCCAGCAGCGTACAGGGACCTATAGATGAGCAGTTCTTC.

The chain combines TRBV6-4 with TRBJ2-7; TRBD2 matches at 11 bases. V gave up 6 bases and J gave up 2 bases; unmatched junction bases: 3. Germline V gives CDR1 MRHNA, CDR2 SNTAGT. The CDR3 runs 14 residues. CDR3 region: CASRTSGETYEQYF. CDR3 nucleotide sequence: TGTGCCAGCAGGACTAGCGGGGAGACCTACGAGCAGTACTTC.

V usage is TRBV7-9 and J usage is TRBJ2-7, with 8 bases matching TRBD2. Trimming removed 0 bases from V and 6 bases from J; junction bases left unmatched: 7. The CDR3 length is 15 residues. The V gene's germline CDR1 is SEHNR and CDR2 FQNEAQ (reference sequence). This chain's CDR3 is CASSLAEGLVPEQYF. The CDR3 nucleotides are TGTGCCAGCAGCTTAGCCGAGGGACTAGTTCCCGAGCAGTACTTC.